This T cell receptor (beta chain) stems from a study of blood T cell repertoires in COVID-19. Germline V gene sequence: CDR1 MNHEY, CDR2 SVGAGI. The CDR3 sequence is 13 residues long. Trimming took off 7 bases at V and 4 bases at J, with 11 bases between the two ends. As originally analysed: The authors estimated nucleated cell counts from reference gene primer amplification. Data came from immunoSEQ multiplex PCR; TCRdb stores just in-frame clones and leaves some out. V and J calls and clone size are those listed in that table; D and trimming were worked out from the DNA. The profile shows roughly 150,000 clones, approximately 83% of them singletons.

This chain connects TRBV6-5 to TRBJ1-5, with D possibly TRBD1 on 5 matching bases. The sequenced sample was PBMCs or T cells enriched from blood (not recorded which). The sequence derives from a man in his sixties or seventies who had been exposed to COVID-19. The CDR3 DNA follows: TGTGCCAGCATGGGGGGTGCGAATCAGCCCCAGCATTTT. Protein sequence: CASMGGANQPQHF.